This T cell receptor (beta chain) was found in a study of blood T cell repertoires in COVID-19. The assay was immunoSEQ multiplex PCR, and TCRdb's table has in-frame clones only and misses some. The sample carries around 41,000 clones, 80% to 90% recorded once. Germline V gives CDR1 SGHTA, CDR2 FQGNSA. V shed 5 bases, J shed 9 bases, and the junction held 11 bases outside the gene matches. CDR3 length: 17 amino acids. The rearrangement uses TRBV7-2 and TRBJ2-1; TRBD2 aligns across 15 bases. Sequenced sample: peripheral blood. The receptor comes from a human donor in a cohort sampled during active COVID-19. CDR3 sequence: CASSLQRTSGGAIEQFF. Written as DNA, the CDR3 is TGTGCCAGCAGCCTACAAAGGACTAGCGGGGGGGCAATTGAGCAGTTCTTC.